Below, 23 T cell receptor beta chains from the same sample are listed, as sequenced in a study of OX40 agonist ivuxolimab in advanced cancers. The library was obtained by the immunoSEQ multiplex PCR assay. As stored in TCRdb, this immuneACCESS dataset retains in-frame rearrangements with V and J assigned. A fraction of the clones does not appear; measured against another copy, unresolved V genes explain less than half of the discrepancy, and the remainder lacks a known reason. This sample gives about 73,000 clones in total; about 90% of them show up just once. Approximately 11% of the sample lies in the top ten. Sequencing was performed on CD4+ or CD8+ T cells sorted from blood, taken in a trial of the OX40 agonist ivuxolimab. All receptors come from an adult with an advanced solid tumor such as melanoma, head and neck, liver or kidney cancer.

The chain has TRBV14 and TRBJ1-1; D unclear. Trimming pared 1 base from V and 8 bases from J, leaving 14 bases between. The CDR3 is made up of 14 amino acids. Germline V CDR1 and CDR2: SGHDN, FVKESK. The DNA of the CDR3 is TGTGCCAGCAGCCAAGGAATACGGACGGAAGAAGCTTTCTTT. Its protein is CASSQGIRTEEAFF.

This sequence joins TRBV18 and TRBJ2-1; perhaps TRBD1 as D (5 bases). The CDR3 runs 13 residues. The V gene lost 2 bases and the J gene lost 7 bases, with 9 bases spanning the gap. Germline lookup yields CDR1 KGHSH and CDR2 LQKENI. CDR3 in DNA: TGTGCCAGCTCACCAGTAGGGGCGAATGAGCAGTTCTTC. Translating gives CASSPVGANEQFF.

The genes are TRBV7-3 and TRBJ2-1; 9 bases align to TRBD1. This CDR3 is built from 15 residues. Germline V lookup: CDR1 SGHTA, CDR2 FQGTGA. V lost 3 bases, J lost 3 bases, and 3 bases stayed unmatched. The CDR3 sequence: CASSFMTGGYNEQFF. In nucleotides, the CDR3 is TGTGCCAGCAGCTTCATGACAGGGGGCTACAATGAGCAGTTCTTC.

The gene calls are TRBV27 and TRBJ2-1; TRBD2 agrees at 11 bases. The CDR3 runs 17 residues. CDR1 is MNHEY and CDR2 is SMNVEV in the germline V gene (reference sequence). Trimming removed 3 bases from V and 5 bases from J; junction bases left unmatched: 9. CDR3 sequence (DNA): TGTGCCAGCAGTTTCTCTAACCGACTAGCGGGAAACAATGAGCAGTTCTTC. It translates to CASSFSNRLAGNNEQFF.

The chain combines TRBV28 with TRBJ2-7; 8 bases are a match to TRBD2. This CDR3 has 17 residues. V trimming: 1 base; J trimming: 6 bases; junction bases outside the gene matches: 14. CDR1 MDHEN and CDR2 SYDVKM come from the germline V gene. The CDR3 coding sequence is TGTGCCAGCAGTTTATTGACCGGAGGAAGCGGGAGCTCCGAGCAGTACTTC. Protein product: CASSLLTGGSGSSEQYF.

J is TRBJ2-1 and V is TRBV7-9; 8 nucleotides line up with TRBD1. The CDR3 is 15 amino acids. CDR1 and CDR2 (germline): SEHNR, FQNEAQ (reference sequence). With V trimmed by 6 bases and J by 2 bases, 6 bases remained unmatched. The CDR3 DNA reads as TGTGCCAGCAGTTTCGGACAGGGACCCTACAATGAGCAGTTCTTC. Its translation is CASSFGQGPYNEQFF.

The V and J genes are TRBV27 and TRBJ2-7, with D possibly TRBD2 on 5 matching bases. The CDR3 length is 13 residues. V lost 5 bases to trimming and J lost 2 bases, with 10 bases between them. Germline CDR1 and CDR2: MNHEY and SMNVEV (reference sequence). The CDR3 coding sequence is TGTGCCAGCAGTCTGAGGGAAACCTACGAGCAGTACTTC. This codes for CASSLRETYEQYF.

J is TRBJ1-5 and V is TRBV2, with unresolved D. V lost 6 bases to trimming and J lost 0 bases, with 9 bases between them. Germline assignment: CDR1 SNHLY and CDR2 FYNNEI. The CDR3 is 14 residues long. The CDR3 DNA reads TGTGCCAGCAGGGTTTGGGATAGCAATCAGCCCCAGCATTTT. Protein: CASRVWDSNQPQHF.

This clone was recorded only once. One junction end disagrees with the germline gene, perhaps due to a read error. This chain links TRBV7-8 with TRBJ2-1; D is possibly TRBD2 (5 bases). This CDR3 spans 11 amino acids. From germline, CDR1 is SGHVS and CDR2 FQNEAQ. CDR3 DNA: TGTGCCAGCAGGTTAGCGAATGAGCAGTTCTTC. Translation: CASRLANEQFF. The variable domain in full, with the rest retrieved from reference TRBV7-8 and TRBJ2-1, is GAGVSQSPRYKVAKRGQDVALRCDPISGHVSLFWYQQALGQGPEFLTYFQNEAQLDKSGLPSDRFFAERPEGSVSTLKIQRTQQEDSAVYLCASRLANEQFFGPGTRLTVL.

The rearrangement joins TRBV13 to TRBJ2-5; possible D gene TRBD2, 5 bases. From germline, CDR1 is PRHDT and CDR2 FYEKMQ (reference sequence). V lost 4 bases and J lost 5, with 11 bases in between. The CDR3 totals 13 residues. The CDR3 coding sequence is TGTGCCAGCAGCTCGAGGGTGAGGGAGACCCAGTACTTC. This sequence encodes CASSSRVRETQYF. The full variable domain, completed using reference TRBV13 and TRBJ2-5, is AAGVIQSPRHLIKEKRETATLKCYPIPRHDTVYWYQQGPGQDPQFLISFYEKMQSDKGSIPDRFSAQQFSDYHSELNMSSLELGDSALYFCASSSRVRETQYFGPGTRLLVL.

The V call is TRBV2, the J call TRBJ1-2; 9 bases map to TRBD1. Germline V gene lookup returns CDR1 SNHLY and CDR2 FYNNEI. The J segment lost 4 bases and the V segment lost 3 bases, leaving 3 bases of the junction unmatched. This CDR3 comprises 14 residues. The CDR3, as DNA: TGTGCCAGCAGTGACTGGGACAGGGCCTATGGCTACACCTTC. Translation: CASSDWDRAYGYTF.

The chain employs TRBV4-1 and TRBJ1-3; no clear D. The CDR3 sequence is 16 residues long. Germline values: CDR1 MGHRA, CDR2 YSYEKL. V shed 1 base and J shed 2 bases, with 12 bases lying between them. CDR3 DNA: TGCGCCAGCAGCCAAGTCCCCCAGATCACTGGAAACACCATATATTTT. It encodes CASSQVPQITGNTIYF.

This clone was detected once. The gene calls are TRBV7-9 and TRBJ2-1, with D maybe TRBD2 (6 bases). V dropped 6 bases and J dropped 0 bases, with 15 bases sitting between them. The CDR3 has 16 amino acids. Germline values: CDR1 SEHNR, CDR2 FQNEAQ (reference sequence). DNA for the CDR3: TGTGCCAGCAGGGTCGGAGGGAGTAGCTCCTACAATGAGCAGTTCTTC. Its translation: CASRVGGSSSYNEQFF. The variable domain in full, completed from reference TRBV7-9 and TRBJ2-1, reads DTGVSQNPRHKITKRGQNVTFRCDPISEHNRLYWYRQTLGQGPEFLTYFQNEAQLEKSRLLSDRFSAERPKGSFSTLEIQRTEQGDSAMYLCASRVGGSSSYNEQFFGPGTRLTVL.

The chain has TRBV2 and TRBJ2-3; the match to TRBD2 covers 9 bases. With V trimmed by 3 bases and J by 4 bases, 8 bases remained unmatched. The CDR3 runs to 16 residues. CDR1 is SNHLY, CDR2 FYNNEI, per germline. DNA for the CDR3: TGTGCCAGCAGTGAGGGTAGGCGGGGGGGCGCAGATACGCAGTATTTT. Its protein product is CASSEGRRGGADTQYF.

This clone was seen only a few times. This sequence joins TRBV12-5 and TRBJ2-1, with D tentatively TRBD2 (5 bases). The germline V gene encodes CDR1 LGHNT and CDR2 FRNRAP. The CDR3 has 14 amino acids. Trimming removed 7 bases from V and 0 bases from J, with 10 bases in between. CDR3 nucleotides: TGTGCTAGTGCAGCGGACCCCTCCTACAATGAGCAGTTCTTC. Translating gives CASAADPSYNEQFF.

V usage is TRBV4-1 and J usage is TRBJ2-7, with 7 bases that match TRBD1. Germline V gene sequence: CDR1 MGHRA, CDR2 YSYEKL. V trimming: 1 base; J trimming: 4 bases; junction bases outside the gene matches: 4. There are 14 residues in the CDR3. The CDR3 sequence is CASSQVNRGYEQYF. CDR3 nucleotides: TGCGCCAGCAGCCAAGTAAACAGGGGTTACGAGCAGTACTTC.

The chain carries TRBV2 and TRBJ2-3, with unresolved D. The CDR3 consists of 14 residues. Germline CDR1 reads SNHLY; CDR2 reads FYNNEI. The V end lost 6 bases, the J end lost 4 bases, and 14 bases lay between the germline ends. The CDR3 spells CASSPFLGPDTQYF. The CDR3 region has the DNA TGTGCCAGCAGCCCTTTCCTAGGCCCAGATACGCAGTATTTT.

The sample holds a few counts of this clone. V usage is TRBV27 and J usage is TRBJ1-1, with D possibly TRBD1 on 5 matching bases. In germline, CDR1 is MNHEY, CDR2 SMNVEV (reference sequence). The CDR3 runs 15 residues. The V gene lost 5 bases and the J gene lost 1 base, with 14 bases spanning the gap. The CDR3 region has the DNA TGTGCCAGCAGTCTGGGGGTGCGGGGGAACACTGAAGCTTTCTTT. It is translated as CASSLGVRGNTEAFF.

This clone has only one observation. The gene calls are TRBV30 and TRBJ2-7, with D uncertain. This CDR3 is 13 amino acids long. Per the germline V gene, CDR1 is GTSNPN and CDR2 is SVGIG (reference sequence). Trimming removed 3 bases from V and 3 bases from J, with 12 bases in between. As DNA, the CDR3 is TGTGCCTGGAGCGTTGGCGATTACTACGAGCAGTACTTC. Protein product: CAWSVGDYYEQYF.

The genes are TRBV19 and TRBJ2-2; no firm D call. Germline V gene lookup returns CDR1 LNHDA and CDR2 SQIVND (reference sequence). V lost 4 bases to trimming and J lost 6 bases, with 9 bases between them. The CDR3 has 13 residues. CDR3 loop: CASSRGRPGELFF. CDR3 DNA sequence: TGTGCCAGTAGTAGAGGCCGTCCCGGGGAGCTGTTTTTT.

The chain carries TRBV29-1 and TRBJ1-2, with TRBD1 matching over 11 bases. This CDR3 region has 13 residues. Per germline, CDR1 SQVTM and CDR2 ANQGSEA. The junction had 3 bases not matched to a gene; V was cut back by 7 bases and J by 2 bases. In nucleotides, the CDR3 is TGCAGCGCCCGGGACAGGGGGAACTATGGCTACACCTTC. This sequence encodes CSARDRGNYGYTF.

The rearrangement links TRBV9 to TRBJ1-1; D is unclear. Trimming shortened V by 0 bases and J by 2 bases, and 11 bases separated the two germline ends. CDR1 and CDR2 (germline): SGDLS, YYNGEE. The CDR3 is 15 residues long. This CDR3 is CASSVDPQINTEAFF. The CDR3 DNA reads TGTGCCAGCAGCGTAGATCCGCAGATAAACACTGAAGCTTTCTTT.

The V gene is TRBV27, the J gene TRBJ1-5; unclear D gene. Trimming took 0 bases from V and 4 from J, leaving 7 bases between them. Germline loops: CDR1 MNHEY, CDR2 SMNVEV (reference sequence). The CDR3 consists of 14 residues. In nucleotides, the CDR3 is TGTGCCAGCAGTTTATCGCGAGGTAATCAGCCCCAGCATTTT. It is translated as CASSLSRGNQPQHF.